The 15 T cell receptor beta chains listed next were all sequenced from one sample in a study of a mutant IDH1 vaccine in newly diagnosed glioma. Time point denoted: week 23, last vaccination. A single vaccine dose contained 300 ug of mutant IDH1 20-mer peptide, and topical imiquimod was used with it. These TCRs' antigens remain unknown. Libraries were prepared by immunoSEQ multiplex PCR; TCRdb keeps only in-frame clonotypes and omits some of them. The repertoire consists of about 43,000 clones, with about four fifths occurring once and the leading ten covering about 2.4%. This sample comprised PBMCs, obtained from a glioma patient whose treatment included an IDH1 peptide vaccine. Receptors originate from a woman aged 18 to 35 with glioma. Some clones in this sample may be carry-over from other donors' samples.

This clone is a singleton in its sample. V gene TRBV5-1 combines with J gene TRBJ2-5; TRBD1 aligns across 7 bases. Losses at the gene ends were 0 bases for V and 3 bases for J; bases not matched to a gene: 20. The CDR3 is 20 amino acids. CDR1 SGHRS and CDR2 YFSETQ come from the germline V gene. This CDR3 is CASSLVTSDRERSFEETQYF. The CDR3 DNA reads TGCGCCAGCAGCTTGGTAACGAGTGACAGGGAAAGGTCTTTCGAAGAGACCCAGTACTTC.

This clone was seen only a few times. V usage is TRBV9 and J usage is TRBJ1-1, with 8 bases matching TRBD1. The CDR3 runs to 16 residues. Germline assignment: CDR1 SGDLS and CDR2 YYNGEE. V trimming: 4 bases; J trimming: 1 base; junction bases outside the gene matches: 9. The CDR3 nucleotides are TGTGCCAGCAGCCCTAGACTGGGACAGGAGAACACTGAAGCTTTCTTT. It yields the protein CASSPRLGQENTEAFF.

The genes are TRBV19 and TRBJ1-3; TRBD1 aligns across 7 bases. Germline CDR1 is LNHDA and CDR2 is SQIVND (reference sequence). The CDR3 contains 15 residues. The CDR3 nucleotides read TGTGCTACGGGGACAGTTCTGACCTCTGGAAACACCATATATTTT. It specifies CATGTVLTSGNTIYF.

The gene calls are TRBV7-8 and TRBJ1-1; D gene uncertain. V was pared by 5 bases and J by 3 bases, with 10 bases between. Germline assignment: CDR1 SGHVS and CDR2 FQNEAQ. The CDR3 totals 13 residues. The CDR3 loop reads CASSVSADTEAFF. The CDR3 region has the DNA TGTGCCAGCAGCGTGTCGGCTGACACTGAAGCTTTCTTT. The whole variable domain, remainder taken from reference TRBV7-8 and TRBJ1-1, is GAGVSQSPRYKVAKRGQDVALRCDPISGHVSLFWYQQALGQGPEFLTYFQNEAQLDKSGLPSDRFFAERPEGSVSTLKIQRTQQEDSAVYLCASSVSADTEAFFGQGTRLTVV.

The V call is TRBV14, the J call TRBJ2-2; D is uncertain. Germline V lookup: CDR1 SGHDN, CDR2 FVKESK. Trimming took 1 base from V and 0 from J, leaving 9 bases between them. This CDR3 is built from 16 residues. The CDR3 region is CASSQVHGSNTGELFF. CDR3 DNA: TGTGCCAGCAGCCAAGTCCACGGGTCGAACACCGGGGAGCTGTTTTTT.

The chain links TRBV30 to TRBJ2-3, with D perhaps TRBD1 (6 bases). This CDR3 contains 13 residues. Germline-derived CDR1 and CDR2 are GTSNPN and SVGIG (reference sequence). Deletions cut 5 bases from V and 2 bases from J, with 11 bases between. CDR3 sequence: CAWVQGFTDTQYF. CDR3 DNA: TGTGCCTGGGTGCAGGGGTTCACAGATACGCAGTATTTT.

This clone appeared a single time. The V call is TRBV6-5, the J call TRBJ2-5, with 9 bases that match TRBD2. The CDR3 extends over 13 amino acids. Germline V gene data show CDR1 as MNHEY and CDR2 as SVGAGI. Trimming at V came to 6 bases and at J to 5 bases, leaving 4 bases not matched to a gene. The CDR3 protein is CASRASGVETQYF. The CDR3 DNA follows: TGTGCCAGCAGGGCTAGCGGGGTGGAGACCCAGTACTTC.

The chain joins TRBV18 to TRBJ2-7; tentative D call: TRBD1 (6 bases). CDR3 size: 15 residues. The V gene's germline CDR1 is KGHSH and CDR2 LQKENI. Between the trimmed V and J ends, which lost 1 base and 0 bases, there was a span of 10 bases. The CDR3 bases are TGTGCCAGCTCACCACGGCCAGGGGACTCCTACGAGCAGTACTTC. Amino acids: CASSPRPGDSYEQYF.

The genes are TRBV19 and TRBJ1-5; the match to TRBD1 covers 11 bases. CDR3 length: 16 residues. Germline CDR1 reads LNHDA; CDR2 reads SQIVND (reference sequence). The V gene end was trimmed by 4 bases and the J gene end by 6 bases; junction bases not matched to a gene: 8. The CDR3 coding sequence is TGTGCCAGTAGTACTGGACAGGGGGCAAATAGTCAGCCCCAGCATTTT. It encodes CASSTGQGANSQPQHF. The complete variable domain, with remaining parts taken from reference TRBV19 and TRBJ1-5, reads DGGITQSPKYLFRKEGQNVTLSCEQNLNHDAMYWYRQDPGQGLRLIYYSQIVNDFQKGDIAEGYSVSREKKESFPLTVTSAQKNPTAFYLCASSTGQGANSQPQHFGDGTRLSIL.

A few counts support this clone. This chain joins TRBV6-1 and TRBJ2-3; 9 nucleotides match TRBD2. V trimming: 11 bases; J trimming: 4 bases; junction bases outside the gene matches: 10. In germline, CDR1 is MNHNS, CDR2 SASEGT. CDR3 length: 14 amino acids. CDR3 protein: CAGHLAGEADTQYF. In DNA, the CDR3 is TGTGCCGGACATTTAGCGGGAGAGGCAGATACGCAGTATTTT.

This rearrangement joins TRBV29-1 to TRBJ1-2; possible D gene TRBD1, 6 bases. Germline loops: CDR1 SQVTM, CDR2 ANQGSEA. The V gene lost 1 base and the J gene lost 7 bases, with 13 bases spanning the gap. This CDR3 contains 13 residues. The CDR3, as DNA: TGCAGCGTTGAAGGGACAGTATCCTTTGGCTACACCTTC. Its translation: CSVEGTVSFGYTF.

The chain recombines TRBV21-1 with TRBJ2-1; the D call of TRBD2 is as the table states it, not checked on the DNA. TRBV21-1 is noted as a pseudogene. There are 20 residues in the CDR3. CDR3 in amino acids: CASSKEIYRDSESSYNEQFF. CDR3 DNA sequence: TGTGCCAGCAGCAAAGAGATCTACCGGGACTCTGAAAGCTCCTACAATGAGCAGTTCTTC.

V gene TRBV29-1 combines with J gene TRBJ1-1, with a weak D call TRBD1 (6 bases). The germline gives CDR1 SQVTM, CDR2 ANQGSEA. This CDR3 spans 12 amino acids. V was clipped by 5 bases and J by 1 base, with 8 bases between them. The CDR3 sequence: CSVSGANTEAFF. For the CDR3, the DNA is TGCAGCGTTTCGGGGGCGAACACTGAAGCTTTCTTT. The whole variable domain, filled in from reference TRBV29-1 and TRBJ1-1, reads SAVISQKPSRDICQRGTSLTIQCQVDSQVTMMFWYRQQPGQSLTLIATANQGSEATYESGFVIDKFPISRPNLTFSTLTVSNMSPEDSSIYLCSVSGANTEAFFGQGTRLTVV.

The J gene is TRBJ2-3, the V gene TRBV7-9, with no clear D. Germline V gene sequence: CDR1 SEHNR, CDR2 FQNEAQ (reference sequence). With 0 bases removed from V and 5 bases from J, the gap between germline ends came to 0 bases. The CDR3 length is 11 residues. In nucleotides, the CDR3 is TGTGCCAGCAGCTTAGCAGATACGCAGTATTTT. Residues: CASSLADTQYF.

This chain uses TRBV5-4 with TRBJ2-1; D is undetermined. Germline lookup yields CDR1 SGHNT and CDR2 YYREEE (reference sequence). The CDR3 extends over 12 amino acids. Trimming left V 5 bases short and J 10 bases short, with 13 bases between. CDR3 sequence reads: CASRSDPLEQFF. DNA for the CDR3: TGTGCCAGCAGATCGGACCCGCTGGAGCAGTTCTTC.